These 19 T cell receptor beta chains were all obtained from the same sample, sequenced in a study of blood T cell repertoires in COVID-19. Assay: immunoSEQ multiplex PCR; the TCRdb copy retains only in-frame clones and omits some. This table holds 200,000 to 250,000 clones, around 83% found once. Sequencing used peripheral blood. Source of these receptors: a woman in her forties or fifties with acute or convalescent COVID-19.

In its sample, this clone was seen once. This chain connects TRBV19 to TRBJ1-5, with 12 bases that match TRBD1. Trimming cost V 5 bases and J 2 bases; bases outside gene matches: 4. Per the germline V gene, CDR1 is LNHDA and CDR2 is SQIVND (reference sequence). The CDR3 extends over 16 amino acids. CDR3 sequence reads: CASSQGTGGRNQPQHF. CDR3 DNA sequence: TGTGCCAGTAGTCAGGGGACAGGGGGCCGCAATCAGCCCCAGCATTTT.

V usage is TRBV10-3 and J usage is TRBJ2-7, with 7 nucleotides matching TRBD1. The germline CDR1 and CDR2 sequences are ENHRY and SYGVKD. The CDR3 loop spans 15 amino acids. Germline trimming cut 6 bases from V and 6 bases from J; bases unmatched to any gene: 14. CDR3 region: CAISASGQPAGEQYF. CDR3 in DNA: TGTGCCATCAGCGCCTCGGGACAGCCCGCAGGCGAGCAGTACTTC.

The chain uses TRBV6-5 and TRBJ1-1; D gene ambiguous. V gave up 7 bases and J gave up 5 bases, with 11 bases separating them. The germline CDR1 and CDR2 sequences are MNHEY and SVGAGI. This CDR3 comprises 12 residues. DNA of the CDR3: TGTGCCAGCATCGGGGATACTACTGAAGCTTTCTTT. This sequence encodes CASIGDTTEAFF.

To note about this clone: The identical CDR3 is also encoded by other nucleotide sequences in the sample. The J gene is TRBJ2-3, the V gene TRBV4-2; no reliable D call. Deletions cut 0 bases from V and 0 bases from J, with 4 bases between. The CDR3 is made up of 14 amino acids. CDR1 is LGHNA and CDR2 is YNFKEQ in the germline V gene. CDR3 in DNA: TGTGCCAGCAGCCAAGATCTCAGCACAGATACGCAGTATTTT. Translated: CASSQDLSTDTQYF.

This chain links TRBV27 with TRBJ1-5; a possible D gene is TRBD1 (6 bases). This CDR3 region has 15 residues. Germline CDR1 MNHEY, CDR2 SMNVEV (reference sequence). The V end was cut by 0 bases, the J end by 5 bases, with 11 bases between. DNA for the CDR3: TGTGCCAGCAGTTTATCGGGGACAACTCATCAGCCCCAGCATTTT. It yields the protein CASSLSGTTHQPQHF.

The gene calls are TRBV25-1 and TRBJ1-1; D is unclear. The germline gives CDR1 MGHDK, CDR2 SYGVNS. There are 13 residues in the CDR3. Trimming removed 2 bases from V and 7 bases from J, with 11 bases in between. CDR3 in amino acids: CASSEGREDEAFF. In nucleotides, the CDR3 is TGTGCCAGCAGTGAAGGTAGGGAGGATGAAGCTTTCTTT.

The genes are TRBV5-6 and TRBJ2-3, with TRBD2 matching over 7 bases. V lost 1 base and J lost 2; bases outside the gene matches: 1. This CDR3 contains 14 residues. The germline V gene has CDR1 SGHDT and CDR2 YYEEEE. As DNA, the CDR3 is TGTGCCAGCAGCTTGCGGGGGGTCACAGATACGCAGTATTTT. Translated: CASSLRGVTDTQYF.

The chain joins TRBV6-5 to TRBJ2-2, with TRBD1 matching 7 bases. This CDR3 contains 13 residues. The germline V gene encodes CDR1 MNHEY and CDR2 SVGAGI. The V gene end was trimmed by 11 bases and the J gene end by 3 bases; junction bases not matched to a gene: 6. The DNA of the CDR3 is TGTGCCGGGGCCGGGACAGACACCGGGGAGCTGTTTTTT. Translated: CAGAGTDTGELFF.

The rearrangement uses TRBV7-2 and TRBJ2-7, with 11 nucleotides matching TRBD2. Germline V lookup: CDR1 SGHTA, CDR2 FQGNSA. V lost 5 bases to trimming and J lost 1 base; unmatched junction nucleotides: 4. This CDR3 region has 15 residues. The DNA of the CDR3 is TGTGCCAGCAGCCTTACTAGCGGGAGATCCTACGAGCAGTACTTC. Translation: CASSLTSGRSYEQYF.

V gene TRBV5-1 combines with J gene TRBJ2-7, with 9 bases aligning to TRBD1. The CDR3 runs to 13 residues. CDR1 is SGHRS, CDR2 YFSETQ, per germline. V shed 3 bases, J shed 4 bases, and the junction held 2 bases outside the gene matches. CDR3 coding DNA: TGCGCCAGCAGCTCCGGGACAGGGTACGAGCAGTACTTC. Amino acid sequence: CASSSGTGYEQYF.

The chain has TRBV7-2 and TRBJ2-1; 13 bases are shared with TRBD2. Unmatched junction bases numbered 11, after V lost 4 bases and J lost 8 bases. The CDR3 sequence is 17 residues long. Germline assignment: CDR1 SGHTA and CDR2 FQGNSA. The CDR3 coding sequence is TGTGCCAGCAGCTCACAAATAACTAGCGGGGGGGCCGATGAGCAGTTCTTC. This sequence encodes CASSSQITSGGADEQFF.

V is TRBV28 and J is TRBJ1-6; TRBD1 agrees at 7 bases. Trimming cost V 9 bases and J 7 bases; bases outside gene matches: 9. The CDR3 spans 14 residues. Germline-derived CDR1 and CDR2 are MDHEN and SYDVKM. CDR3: CASVGGQQNSPLHF. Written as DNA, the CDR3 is TGTGCCAGTGTGGGGGGACAGCAAAATTCACCCCTCCACTTT.

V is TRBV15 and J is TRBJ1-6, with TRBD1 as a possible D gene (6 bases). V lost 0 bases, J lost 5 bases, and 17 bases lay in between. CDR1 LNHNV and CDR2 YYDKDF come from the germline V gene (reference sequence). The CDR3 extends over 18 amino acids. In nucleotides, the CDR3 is TGTGCCACCAGCAGAGATTACACAGGGACTAGTCATAATTCACCCCTCCACTTT. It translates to CATSRDYTGTSHNSPLHF.

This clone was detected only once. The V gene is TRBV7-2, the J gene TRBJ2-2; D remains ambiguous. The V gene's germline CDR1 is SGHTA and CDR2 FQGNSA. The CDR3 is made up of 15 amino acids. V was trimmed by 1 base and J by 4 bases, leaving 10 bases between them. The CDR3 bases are TGTGCCAGCAGCTTAGAGCACAGCTTCACCGGGGAGCTGTTTTTT. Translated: CASSLEHSFTGELFF.

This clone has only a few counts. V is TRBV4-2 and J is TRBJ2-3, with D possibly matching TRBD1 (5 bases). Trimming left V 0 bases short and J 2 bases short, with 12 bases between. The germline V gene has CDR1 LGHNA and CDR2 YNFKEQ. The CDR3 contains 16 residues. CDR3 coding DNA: TGTGCCAGCAGCCAAGAGGTGGGGCGCCCCACAGATACGCAGTATTTT. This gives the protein CASSQEVGRPTDTQYF.

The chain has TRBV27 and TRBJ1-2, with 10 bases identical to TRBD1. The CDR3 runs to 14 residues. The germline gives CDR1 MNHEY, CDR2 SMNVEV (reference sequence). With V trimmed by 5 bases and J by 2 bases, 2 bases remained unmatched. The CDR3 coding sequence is TGTGCCAGCAGTAAGGACAGGGGGAACTATGGCTACACCTTC. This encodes CASSKDRGNYGYTF.

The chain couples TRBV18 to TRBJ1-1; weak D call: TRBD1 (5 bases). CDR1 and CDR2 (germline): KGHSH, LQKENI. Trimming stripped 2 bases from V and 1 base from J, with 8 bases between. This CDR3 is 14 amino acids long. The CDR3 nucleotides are TGTGCCAGCTCACCAGGGGCTGGGAACACTGAAGCTTTCTTT. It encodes CASSPGAGNTEAFF.

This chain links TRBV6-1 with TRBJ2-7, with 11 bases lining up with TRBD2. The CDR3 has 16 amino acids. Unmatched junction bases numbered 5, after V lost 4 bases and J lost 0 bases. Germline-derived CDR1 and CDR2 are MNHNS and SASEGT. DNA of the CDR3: TGTGCCAGCAGTGGCCGGACTAGCGGGCGCTCCTACGAGCAGTACTTC. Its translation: CASSGRTSGRSYEQYF.

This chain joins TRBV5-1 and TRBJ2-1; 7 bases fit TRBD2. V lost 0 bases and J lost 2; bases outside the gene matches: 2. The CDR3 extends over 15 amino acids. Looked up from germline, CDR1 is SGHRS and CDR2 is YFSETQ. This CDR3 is CASSLAAGAYNEQFF. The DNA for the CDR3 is TGCGCCAGCAGCTTGGCTGCGGGGGCCTACAATGAGCAGTTCTTC.